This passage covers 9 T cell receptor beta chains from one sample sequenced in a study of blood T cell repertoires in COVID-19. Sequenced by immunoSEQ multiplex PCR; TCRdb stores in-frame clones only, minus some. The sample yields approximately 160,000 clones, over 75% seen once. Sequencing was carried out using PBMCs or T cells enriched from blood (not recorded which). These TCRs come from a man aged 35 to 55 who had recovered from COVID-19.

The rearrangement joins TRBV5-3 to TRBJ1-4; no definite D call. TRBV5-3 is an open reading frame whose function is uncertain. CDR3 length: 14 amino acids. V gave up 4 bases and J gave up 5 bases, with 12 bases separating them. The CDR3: CARSHTRGNEKLFF. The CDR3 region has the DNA TGTGCCAGAAGCCACACACGAGGAAATGAAAAACTGTTTTTT.

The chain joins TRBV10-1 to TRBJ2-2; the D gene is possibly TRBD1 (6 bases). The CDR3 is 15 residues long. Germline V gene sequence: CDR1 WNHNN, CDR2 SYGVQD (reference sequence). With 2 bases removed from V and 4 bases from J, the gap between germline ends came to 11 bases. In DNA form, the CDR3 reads TGCGCCAGCAGTGAGGCTGGACAGAGCACCGGGGAGCTGTTTTTT. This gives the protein CASSEAGQSTGELFF.

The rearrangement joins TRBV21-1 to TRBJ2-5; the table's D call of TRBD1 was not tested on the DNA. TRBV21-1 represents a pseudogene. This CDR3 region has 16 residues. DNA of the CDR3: TGTGCCAGCAGCAAAGCCGGACAGGGCGAGGGAGAGACCCAGTACTTC. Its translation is CASSKAGQGEGETQYF.

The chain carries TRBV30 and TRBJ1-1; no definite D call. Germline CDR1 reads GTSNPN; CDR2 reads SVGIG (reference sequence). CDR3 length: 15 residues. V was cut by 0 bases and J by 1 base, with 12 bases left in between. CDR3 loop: CAWSVLPRGNTEAFF. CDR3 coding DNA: TGTGCCTGGAGTGTACTTCCCCGGGGGAACACTGAAGCTTTCTTT.

CDR3 protein: CASSSQSTSDTQYF. The CDR3 DNA follows: TGTGCCAGCAGTTCCCAATCCACTTCTGATACGCAGTATTTT. The chain joins TRBV6-4 to TRBJ2-3; D unclear. Trimming pared 5 bases from V and 6 bases from J, leaving 15 bases between. Per the germline V gene, CDR1 is MRHNA and CDR2 is SNTAGT. This CDR3 spans 14 amino acids.

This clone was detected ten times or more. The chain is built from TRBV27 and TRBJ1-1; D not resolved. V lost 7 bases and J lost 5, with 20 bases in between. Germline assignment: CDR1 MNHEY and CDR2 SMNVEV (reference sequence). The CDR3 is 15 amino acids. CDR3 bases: TGTGCCAGCACCCCTCAGAGGCACCTTGGAACTGAAGCTTTCTTT. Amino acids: CASTPQRHLGTEAFF.

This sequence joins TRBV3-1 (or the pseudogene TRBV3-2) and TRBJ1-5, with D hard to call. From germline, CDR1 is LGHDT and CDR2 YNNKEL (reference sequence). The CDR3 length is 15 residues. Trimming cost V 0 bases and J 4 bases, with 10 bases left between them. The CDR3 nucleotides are TGTGCCAGCAGCCAAGATGGGCACTCGAATCAGCCCCAGCATTTT. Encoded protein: CASSQDGHSNQPQHF.

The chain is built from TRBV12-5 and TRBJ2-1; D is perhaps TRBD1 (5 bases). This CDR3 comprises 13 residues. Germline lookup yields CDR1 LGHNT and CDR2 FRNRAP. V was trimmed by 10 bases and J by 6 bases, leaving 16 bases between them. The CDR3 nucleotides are TGTGCTACTGGACACGATCGCCGCAATGAGCAGTTCTTC. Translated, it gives CATGHDRRNEQFF.

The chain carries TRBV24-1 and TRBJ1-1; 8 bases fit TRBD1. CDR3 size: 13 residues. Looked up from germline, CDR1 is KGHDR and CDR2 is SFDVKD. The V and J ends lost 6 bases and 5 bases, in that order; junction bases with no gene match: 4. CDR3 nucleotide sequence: TGTGCCACCAGTCAGGGGGCGTGGACTGAAGCTTTCTTT. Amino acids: CATSQGAWTEAFF.